In this sample, the clone carrying this TCR beta chain turned up a few times. Its specificity is unknown. This sample is part of a study of cytomegalovirus exposure and HLA in healthy donors. The PCR made use of 60 Vbeta and 13 Jbeta primers. Using immunoSEQ multiplex PCR, the repertoire was profiled, and TCRdb retains in-frame clones only, with some absent. The repertoire holds 65,000 to 85,000 clones, with around 86% as singletons. Study-wide findings and caveats: The authors confirmed in vitro that a few CMV-associated chains were specific for CMV antigens. The study carried out a later analysis of TCR beta sequences. It associated 15,000 to 20,000 of them with specific HLA alleles at a false discovery rate of 0.05.

The CDR3 spans 12 residues. Germline CDR1 reads MNHNS; CDR2 reads SASEGT. The ends were cut back, 3 bases at V and 11 bases at J, with 11 bases in the middle. The donors (healthy individuals) were bone marrow donors. This receptor was taken from a woman aged 25 to 39 in good health and CMV-seronegative. Sequencing was carried out using PBMCs. The chain employs TRBV6-1 and TRBJ1-5; no definite D call. The CDR3 sequence: CASSERSVTQHF. CDR3 bases: TGTGCCAGCAGTGAGCGGTCCGTGACCCAGCATTTT.